Sequencing of this TCR beta chain was carried out in a study of early T cells in non-severe SARS-CoV-2 infection. This CDR3 region has 14 residues. Germline V gene lookup returns CDR1 MNHEY and CDR2 SVGEGT. Trimming removed 4 bases from V and 8 bases from J, with 17 bases in between. This clonotype was seen repeatedly, ten times or more. Unique molecular identifiers (one per individual cDNA molecule) were attached. TCRdb re-derived calls from the 5' RACE reads in MiXCR, one entry per CDR3 protein. The sample includes 100,000 to 150,000 distinct CDR3 sequences, under 15% of them seen just once. The TCR was taken from an adult who was a healthcare worker with PCR-confirmed SARS-CoV-2 infection or an uninfected control (not recorded which). The sample was whole blood. This chain uses TRBV6-2 or TRBV6-3 with TRBJ1-2; tentative D call: TRBD1 (6 bases). As DNA, the CDR3 is TGTGCCAGCAGTTTCCAGGGGCGAACAATCGGCTACACCTTC. It encodes CASSFQGRTIGYTF.